Detailed here is one TCR beta chain. What it recognizes is unknown. Measured with immunoSEQ multiplex PCR; TCRdb has only the in-frame clones, and not every one. Among under 130,000 clones listed, 93% were seen once. The data were taken from a study of siplizumab effects on memory and regulatory T cells. Notes on the study in general: Sequences below about 10^-5 frequency were poorly captured. As a result, only a minor fraction of alloreactive clones mapped to unstimulated subsets. Most proliferating CD4+ or CD8+ clones, roughly 80-97%, had no naive or memory assignment.

The CDR3 sequence is 14 residues long. V dropped 4 bases and J dropped 2 bases, with 13 bases sitting between them. Germline V gene sequence: CDR1 SGHNT, CDR2 YYREEE (reference sequence). This receptor was obtained from a human donor in good health. The V gene is TRBV5-4, the J gene TRBJ2-7, with D possibly being TRBD1 or TRBD2 (6 bases each). The sample consisted of CD4+ T cells sorted from blood. The CDR3 bases are TGTGCCAGCAGCAGGCAAGGGGGGACCTACGAGCAGTACTTC. This translates into CASSRQGGTYEQYF. Drawing the rest from reference TRBV5-4 and TRBJ2-7, the complete variable domain is ETGVTQSPTHLIKTRGQQVTLRCSSQSGHNTVSWYQQALGQGPQFIFQYYREEENGRGNFPPRFSGLQFPNYSSELNVNALELDDSALYLCASSRQGGTYEQYFGPGTRLTVT.